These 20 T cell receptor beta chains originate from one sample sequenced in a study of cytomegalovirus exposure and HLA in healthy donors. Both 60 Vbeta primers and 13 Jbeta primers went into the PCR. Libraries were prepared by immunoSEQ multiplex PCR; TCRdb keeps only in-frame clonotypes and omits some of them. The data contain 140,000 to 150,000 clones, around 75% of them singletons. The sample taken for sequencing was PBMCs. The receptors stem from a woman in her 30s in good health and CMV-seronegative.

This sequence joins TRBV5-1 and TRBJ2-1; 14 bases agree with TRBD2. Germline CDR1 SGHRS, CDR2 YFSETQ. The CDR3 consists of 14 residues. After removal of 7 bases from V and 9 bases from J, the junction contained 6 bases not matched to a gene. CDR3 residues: CASGLAGGWSEQFF. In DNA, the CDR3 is TGCGCCAGCGGACTAGCGGGAGGCTGGAGTGAGCAGTTCTTC.

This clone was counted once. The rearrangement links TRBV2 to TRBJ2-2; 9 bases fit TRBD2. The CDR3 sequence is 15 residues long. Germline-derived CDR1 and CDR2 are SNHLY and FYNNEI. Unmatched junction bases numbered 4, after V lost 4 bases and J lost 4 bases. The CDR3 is CASSGLAGSTGELFF. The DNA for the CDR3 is TGTGCCAGCAGTGGCCTAGCGGGATCCACCGGGGAGCTGTTTTTT. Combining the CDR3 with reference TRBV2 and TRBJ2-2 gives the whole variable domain EPEVTQTPSHQVTQMGQEVILRCVPISNHLYFYWYRQILGQKVEFLVSFYNNEISEKSEIFDDQFSVERPDGSNFTLKIRSTKLEDSAMYFCASSGLAGSTGELFFGEGSRLTVL.

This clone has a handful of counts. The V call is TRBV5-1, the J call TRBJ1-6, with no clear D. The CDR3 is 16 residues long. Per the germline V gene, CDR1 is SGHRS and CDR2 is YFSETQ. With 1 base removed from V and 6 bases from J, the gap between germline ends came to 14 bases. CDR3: CASSLTGFASNSPLHF. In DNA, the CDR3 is TGCGCCAGCAGCTTGACGGGGTTCGCCAGTAATTCACCCCTCCACTTT.

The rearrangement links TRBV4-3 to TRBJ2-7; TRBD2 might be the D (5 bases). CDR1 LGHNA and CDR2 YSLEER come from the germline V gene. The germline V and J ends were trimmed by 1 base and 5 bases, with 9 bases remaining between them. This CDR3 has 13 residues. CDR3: CASSQGYGNEQYF. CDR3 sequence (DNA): TGCGCCAGCAGCCAAGGATACGGGAACGAGCAGTACTTC.

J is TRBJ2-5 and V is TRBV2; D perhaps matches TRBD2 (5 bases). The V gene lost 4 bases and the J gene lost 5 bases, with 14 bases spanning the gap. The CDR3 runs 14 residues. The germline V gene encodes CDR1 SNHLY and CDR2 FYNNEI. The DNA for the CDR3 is TGTGCCAGCAGTGTTCGGCTAGCTTTGGAGACCCAGTACTTC. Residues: CASSVRLALETQYF.

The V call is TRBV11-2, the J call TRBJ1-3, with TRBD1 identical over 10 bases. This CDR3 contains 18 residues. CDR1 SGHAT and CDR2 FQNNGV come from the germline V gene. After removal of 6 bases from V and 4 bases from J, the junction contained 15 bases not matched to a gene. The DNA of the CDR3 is TGTGCCAGCAGTAAACCGGGACAGGGGCCAGGGAGGGGAAACACCATATATTTT. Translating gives CASSKPGQGPGRGNTIYF. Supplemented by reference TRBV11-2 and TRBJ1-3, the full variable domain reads EAGVAQSPRYKIIEKRQSVAFWCNPISGHATLYWYQQILGQGPKLLIQFQNNGVVDDSQLPKDRFSAERLKGVDSTLKIQPAKLEDSAVYLCASSKPGQGPGRGNTIYFGEGSWLTVV.

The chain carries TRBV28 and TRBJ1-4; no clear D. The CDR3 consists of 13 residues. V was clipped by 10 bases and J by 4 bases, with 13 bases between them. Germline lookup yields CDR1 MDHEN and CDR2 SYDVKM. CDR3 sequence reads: CATLEGVNEKLFF. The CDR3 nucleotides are TGTGCCACCCTGGAGGGCGTTAATGAAAAACTGTTTTTT.

The CDR3 nucleotides read TGTGCCAGCAGCTTAGGGCTAGCGGACACAGATACGCAGTATTTT. Protein sequence: CASSLGLADTDTQYF. The V and J genes are TRBV7-3 and TRBJ2-3, with TRBD2 identical over 7 bases. The trim removed 2 bases at V and 2 bases at J, leaving 4 bases unmatched. The CDR3 runs to 15 residues. Germline CDR1 and CDR2: SGHTA and FQGTGA.

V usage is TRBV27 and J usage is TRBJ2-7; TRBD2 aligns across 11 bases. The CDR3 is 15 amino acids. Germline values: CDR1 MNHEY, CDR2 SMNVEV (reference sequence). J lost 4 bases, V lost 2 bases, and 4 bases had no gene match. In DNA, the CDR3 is TGTGCCAGCAGTTTAATACTAGCGGGAGTGTACGAGCAGTACTTC. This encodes CASSLILAGVYEQYF.

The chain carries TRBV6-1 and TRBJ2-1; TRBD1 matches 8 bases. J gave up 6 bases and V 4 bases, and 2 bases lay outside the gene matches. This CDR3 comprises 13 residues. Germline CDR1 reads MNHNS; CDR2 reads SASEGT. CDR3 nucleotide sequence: TGTGCCAGCAGTGCGACAGGGGTCAATGAGCAGTTCTTC. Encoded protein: CASSATGVNEQFF.

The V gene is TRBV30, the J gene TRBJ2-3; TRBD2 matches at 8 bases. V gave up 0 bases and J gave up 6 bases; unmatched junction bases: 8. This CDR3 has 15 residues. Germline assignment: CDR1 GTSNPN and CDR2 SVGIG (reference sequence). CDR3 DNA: TGTGCCTGGAGTGTGATCAGCCGCGGGAGGGATACGCAGTATTTT. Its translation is CAWSVISRGRDTQYF. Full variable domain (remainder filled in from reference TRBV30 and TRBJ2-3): SQTIHQWPATLVQPVGSPLSLECTVEGTSNPNLYWYRQAAGRGLQLLFYSVGIGQISSEVPQNLSASRPQDRQFILSSKKLLLSDSGFYLCAWSVISRGRDTQYFGPGTRLTVL.

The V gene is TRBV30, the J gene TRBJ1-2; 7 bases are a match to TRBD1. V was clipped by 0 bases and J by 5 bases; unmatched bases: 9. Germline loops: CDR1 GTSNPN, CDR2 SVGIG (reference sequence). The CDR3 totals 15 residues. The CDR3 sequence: CAWSVRTGTDYGYTF. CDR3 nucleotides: TGTGCCTGGAGTGTTCGGACCGGGACAGATTATGGCTACACCTTC. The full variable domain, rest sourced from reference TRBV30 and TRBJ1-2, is SQTIHQWPATLVQPVGSPLSLECTVEGTSNPNLYWYRQAAGRGLQLLFYSVGIGQISSEVPQNLSASRPQDRQFILSSKKLLLSDSGFYLCAWSVRTGTDYGYTFGSGTRLTVV.

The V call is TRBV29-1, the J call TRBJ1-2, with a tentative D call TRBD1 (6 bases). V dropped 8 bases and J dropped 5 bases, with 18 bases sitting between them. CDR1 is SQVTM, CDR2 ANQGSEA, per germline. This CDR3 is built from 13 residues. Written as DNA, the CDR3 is TGCAGCACTCTGGGGGGGGCTCGGTATGGCTACACCTTC. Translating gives CSTLGGARYGYTF.

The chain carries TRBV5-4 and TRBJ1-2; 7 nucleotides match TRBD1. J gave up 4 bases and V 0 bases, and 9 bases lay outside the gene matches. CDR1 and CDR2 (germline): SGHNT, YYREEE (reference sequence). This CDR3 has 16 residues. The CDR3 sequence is CASSLEAGGTFYGYTF. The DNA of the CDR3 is TGTGCCAGCAGCTTGGAAGCAGGGGGAACCTTCTATGGCTACACCTTC. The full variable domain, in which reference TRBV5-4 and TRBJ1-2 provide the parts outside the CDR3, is ETGVTQSPTHLIKTRGQQVTLRCSSQSGHNTVSWYQQALGQGPQFIFQYYREEENGRGNFPPRFSGLQFPNYSSELNVNALELDDSALYLCASSLEAGGTFYGYTFGSGTRLTVV.

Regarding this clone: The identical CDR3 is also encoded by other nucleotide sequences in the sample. CDR3 sequence (DNA): TGTGCCAGCAGTCGACAGGCCATGAACACTGAAGCTTTCTTT. Protein sequence: CASSRQAMNTEAFF. The chain joins TRBV2 to TRBJ1-1, with a weak D call TRBD1 (6 bases). The germline CDR1 and CDR2 sequences are SNHLY and FYNNEI. The CDR3 totals 14 residues. The V end was cut by 5 bases, the J end by 0 bases, with 10 bases between.

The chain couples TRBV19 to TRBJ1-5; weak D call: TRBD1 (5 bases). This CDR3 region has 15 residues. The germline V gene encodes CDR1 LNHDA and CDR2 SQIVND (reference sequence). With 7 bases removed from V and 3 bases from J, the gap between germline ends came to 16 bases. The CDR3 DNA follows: TGTGCCAGTACCCCCCTGGGGGGAGACAATCAGCCCCAGCATTTT. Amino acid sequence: CASTPLGGDNQPQHF.

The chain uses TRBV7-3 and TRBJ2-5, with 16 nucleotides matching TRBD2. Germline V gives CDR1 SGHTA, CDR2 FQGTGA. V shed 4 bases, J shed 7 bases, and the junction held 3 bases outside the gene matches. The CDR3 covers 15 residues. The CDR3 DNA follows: TGTGCCAGCAGCTCGGGACTAGCGGGAGGGGGGACCCAGTACTTC. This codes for CASSSGLAGGGTQYF.

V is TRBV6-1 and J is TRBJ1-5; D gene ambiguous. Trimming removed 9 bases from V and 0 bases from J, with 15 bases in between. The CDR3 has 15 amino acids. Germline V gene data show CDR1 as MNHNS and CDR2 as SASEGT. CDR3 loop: CASRRDGDSNQPQHF. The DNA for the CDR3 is TGTGCCAGTCGCCGGGATGGAGATAGCAATCAGCCCCAGCATTTT.

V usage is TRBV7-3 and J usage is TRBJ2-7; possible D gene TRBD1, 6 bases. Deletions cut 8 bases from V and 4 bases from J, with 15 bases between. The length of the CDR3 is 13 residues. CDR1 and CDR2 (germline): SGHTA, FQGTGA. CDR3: CASGQGQGYEQYF. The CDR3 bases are TGTGCCAGCGGGCAGGGGCAGGGTTACGAGCAGTACTTC.

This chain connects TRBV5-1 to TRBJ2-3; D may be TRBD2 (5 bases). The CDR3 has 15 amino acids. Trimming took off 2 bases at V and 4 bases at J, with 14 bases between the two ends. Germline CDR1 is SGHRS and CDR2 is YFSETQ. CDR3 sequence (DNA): TGCGCCAGCAGCTTCGTGAGGGTCAGCCCAGATACGCAGTATTTT. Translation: CASSFVRVSPDTQYF. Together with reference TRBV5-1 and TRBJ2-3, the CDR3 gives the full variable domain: KAGVTQTPRYLIKTRGQQVTLSCSPISGHRSVSWYQQTPGQGLQFLFEYFSETQRNKGNFPGRFSGRQFSNSRSEMNVSTLELGDSALYLCASSFVRVSPDTQYFGPGTRLTVL.